This T cell receptor beta chain emerged from a study of CD8+ T cells in alopecia areata. Across the whole study: Those treated were given oral tofacitinib at 5 to 10 mg twice daily.

In germline, CDR1 is LNHDA, CDR2 SQIVND (reference sequence). The CDR3 loop spans 14 amino acids. Trimming shortened V by 3 bases and J by 3 bases, and 12 bases separated the two germline ends. The table lists this clone with a few counts. Its specificity is unknown. RNA was isolated and reverse transcribed to cDNA, the sequencing template. Repertoires were generated with immunoSEQ multiplex PCR, while TCRdb's copy carries only in-frame clones and drops some. In the table there are roughly 180,000 clones, almost 65% of which are singletons. Study conclusions and caveats: Possibly because of HLA-related factors, TCR sharing was less clear across patients than in mice. Higher clonality and more expanded CD8+ clones appeared in lesional than normal scalp.

From alopecia areata patients, lesional scalp punch biopsies and peripheral blood were collected. Sequenced material: CD4+ T cells sorted from blood, taken at week 0. The receptor's source is a human donor with alopecia areata. This rearrangement joins TRBV19 to TRBJ2-7, with D perhaps matching TRBD1 (6 bases). The CDR3 loop is CASSIGGHSYEQYF. The CDR3 DNA reads as TGTGCCAGTAGTATTGGGGGACACAGCTACGAGCAGTACTTC.